The present T cell receptor (beta chain) was sequenced within a study of cytomegalovirus exposure and HLA in healthy donors. It was with 60 Vbeta and 13 Jbeta primers that the PCR ran. The protocol was immunoSEQ multiplex PCR, while the TCRdb copy is restricted to in-frame clones and leaves out a portion. The sample consists of some 190,000 clones, over 70% of them appearing once. Study-wide findings and caveats: Later on, an analysis found that several of the most significant clusters appeared to be linked to common viral pathogens, which included parvovirus B19. Earlier analysis yielded a pattern in which most TCR beta V segments were productive about 90% or about 30% of the time. It was in a later analysis that TCR association rates were seen to vary by HLA locus, highest for DRB1 and lowest for HLA-C.

This clone showed up just once. Its specificity is unknown. V lost 7 bases, J lost 3 bases, and 19 bases lay in between. Germline V lookup: CDR1 MNHNS, CDR2 SASEGT. The length of the CDR3 is 15 residues. The origin of this receptor is a man between 40 and 49 years old in good health and CMV-seropositive. The sequencing input was PBMCs. The gene calls are TRBV6-1 and TRBJ2-7, with D possibly matching TRBD1 (6 bases). The CDR3 DNA follows: TGTGCCAGCATTTCCCCACGGACAGAGGGCTACGAGCAGTACTTC. Translated: CASISPRTEGYEQYF.